These T cell receptor beta chains were read from a single sample in a study of blood T cell repertoires in COVID-19. Produced via immunoSEQ multiplex PCR; TCRdb's table is partial and in-frame only. The table includes a few hundred thousand clones, 87% detected once. Sequences were obtained from PBMCs or T cells enriched from blood (not recorded which). These receptors all stem from a woman in her 30s who had recovered from COVID-19. The CDR3 runs from the conserved cysteine through the conserved F or W. The D gene is left open where the match is weak. Not all rows give a size; the values are once, few, many and, for expanded clones, a class.

CDR3	DNA	D	size	V	J
CARAPGGGAFF	TGTGCCAGAGCCCCGGGGGGCGGAGCTTTCTTT	-	once	TRBV19	TRBJ1-1
CASRGTGANNQPQHF	TGTGCCAGCAGAGGGACAGGGGCGAATAATCAGCCCCAGCATTTT	TRBD1	once	TRBV2	TRBJ1-5
CASSALAGGPHTQYF	TGTGCCAGTAGTGCACTAGCGGGGGGGCCTCATACGCAGTATTTT	TRBD2	-	TRBV19	TRBJ2-3
CASKGLAGKDTEAFF	TGTGCCAGTAAGGGATTGGCAGGGAAGGACACTGAAGCTTTCTTT	-	-	TRBV19	TRBJ1-1
CASSSVPGGSEQYF	TGCGCCAGCAGCTCCGTACCGGGGGGGAGCGAGCAGTACTTC	TRBD2	once	TRBV5-1	TRBJ2-7
CAWTTPLGPAFF	TGTGCCTGGACCACACCACTGGGGCCAGCTTTCTTT	-	-	TRBV30	TRBJ1-1
CSASRDISGNTIYF	TGCAGCGCCTCCAGGGACATCTCTGGAAACACCATATATTTT	-	-	TRBV29-1	TRBJ1-3
CASSPPTGLAYTGELFF	TGTGCCAGCTCACCACCGACCGGACTAGCGTACACCGGGGAGCTGTTTTTT	TRBD2	-	TRBV18	TRBJ2-2
CASSQRGWIGYGYTF	TGCGCCAGCAGCCAAAGGGGGTGGATAGGCTATGGCTACACCTTC	-	-	TRBV4-1	TRBJ1-2
CASSKAGTGGLPQHF	TGTGCCAGCAGCAAAGCTGGGACAGGGGGTCTGCCCCAGCATTTT	-	few	TRBV21-1	TRBJ1-5
CASSWGQETYGYTF	TGCGCCAGCAGCTGGGGACAGGAGACCTATGGCTACACCTTC	TRBD1	-	TRBV5-1	TRBJ1-2
CAISESGQGGYGYTF	TGTGCCATCAGTGAGTCAGGACAGGGTGGCTATGGCTACACCTTC	TRBD1	-	TRBV10-3	TRBJ1-2
CASSVSGGNYGYTF	TGTGCCAGCAGCGTATCGGGGGGGAACTATGGCTACACCTTC	-	once	TRBV9	TRBJ1-2
CSASVAGGPRGNEQFF	TGCAGTGCTAGTGTAGCGGGGGGGCCTAGAGGGAATGAGCAGTTCTTC	TRBD2	-	TRBV20-1	TRBJ2-1
CASSFYSGNTIYF	TGTGCCAGTAGTTTTTACTCTGGAAACACCATATATTTT	-	-	TRBV19	TRBJ1-3
CASSFGPSPLHF	TGTGCCAGCAGCTTCGGTCCTTCACCCCTCCACTTT	-	few	TRBV11-2	TRBJ1-6
CASTPGGSGSGNTIYF	TGTGCCAGCACCCCCGGAGGGTCCGGCTCTGGAAACACCATATATTTT	-	-	TRBV5-4	TRBJ1-3
CASSLGLGAAYGYTF	TGTGCCAGCAGCTTGGGGTTAGGGGCGGCCTATGGCTACACCTTC	-	few	TRBV5-6	TRBJ1-2
CASSLVPGQGDQPQHF	TGTGCCAGCAGCTTGGTCCCGGGACAGGGGGATCAGCCCCAGCATTTT	TRBD1	-	TRBV5-5	TRBJ1-5
CASSISLFWGDHTEAFF	TGTGCCAGTAGTATTTCTCTGTTTTGGGGGGACCACACTGAAGCTTTCTTT	-	-	TRBV19	TRBJ1-1
CASSPRTGSDEQYF	TGTGCCAGCAGCCCGAGGACAGGGTCCGACGAGCAGTACTTC	TRBD1	few	TRBV7-8	TRBJ2-7
CASSLVAGNGYGYTF	TGTGCCAGCAGCTTAGTTGCCGGGAACGGATACGGCTACACCTTC	-	-	TRBV7-2	TRBJ1-2